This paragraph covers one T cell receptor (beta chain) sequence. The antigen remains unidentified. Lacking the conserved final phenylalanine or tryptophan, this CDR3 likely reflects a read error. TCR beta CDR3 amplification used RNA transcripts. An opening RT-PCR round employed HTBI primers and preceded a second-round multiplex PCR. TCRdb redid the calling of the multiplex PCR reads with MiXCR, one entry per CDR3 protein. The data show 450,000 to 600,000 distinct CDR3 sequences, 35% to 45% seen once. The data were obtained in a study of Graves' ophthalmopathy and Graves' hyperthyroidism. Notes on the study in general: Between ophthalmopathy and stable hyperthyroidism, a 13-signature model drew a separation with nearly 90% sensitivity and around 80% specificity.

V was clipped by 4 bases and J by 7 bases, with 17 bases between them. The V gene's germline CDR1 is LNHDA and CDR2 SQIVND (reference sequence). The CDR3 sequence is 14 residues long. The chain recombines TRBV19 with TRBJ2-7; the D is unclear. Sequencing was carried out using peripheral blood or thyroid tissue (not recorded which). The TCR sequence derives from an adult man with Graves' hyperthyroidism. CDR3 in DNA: TGTGCCAGTAGTAAAGGAAGAGACCTGACGGAGCAGTACTAC. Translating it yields CASSKGRDLTEQYY.